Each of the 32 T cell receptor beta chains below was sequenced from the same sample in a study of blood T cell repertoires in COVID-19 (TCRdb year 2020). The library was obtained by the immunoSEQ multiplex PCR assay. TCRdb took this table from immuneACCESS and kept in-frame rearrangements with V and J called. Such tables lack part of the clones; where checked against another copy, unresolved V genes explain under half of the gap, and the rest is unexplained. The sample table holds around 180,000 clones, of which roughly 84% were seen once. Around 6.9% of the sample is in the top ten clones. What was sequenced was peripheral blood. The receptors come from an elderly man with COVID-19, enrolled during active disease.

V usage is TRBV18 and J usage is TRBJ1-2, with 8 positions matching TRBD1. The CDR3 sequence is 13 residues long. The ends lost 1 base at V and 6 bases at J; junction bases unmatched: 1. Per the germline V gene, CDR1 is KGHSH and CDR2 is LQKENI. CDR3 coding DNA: TGTGCCAGCTCACCACTACAGGGGGATGGCTACACCTTC. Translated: CASSPLQGDGYTF.

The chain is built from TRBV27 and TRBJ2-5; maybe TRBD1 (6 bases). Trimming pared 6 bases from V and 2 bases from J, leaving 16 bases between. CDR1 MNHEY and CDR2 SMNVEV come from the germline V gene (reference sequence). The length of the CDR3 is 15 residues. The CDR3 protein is CASRNIQGPQETQYF. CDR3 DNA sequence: TGTGCCAGCAGGAACATACAGGGCCCACAAGAGACCCAGTACTTC.

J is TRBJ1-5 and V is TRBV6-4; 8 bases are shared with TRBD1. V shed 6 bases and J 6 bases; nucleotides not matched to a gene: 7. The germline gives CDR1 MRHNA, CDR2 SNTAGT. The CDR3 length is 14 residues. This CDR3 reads CASSATGGAQPQHF. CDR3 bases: TGTGCCAGCAGCGCAACAGGGGGGGCTCAGCCCCAGCATTTT.

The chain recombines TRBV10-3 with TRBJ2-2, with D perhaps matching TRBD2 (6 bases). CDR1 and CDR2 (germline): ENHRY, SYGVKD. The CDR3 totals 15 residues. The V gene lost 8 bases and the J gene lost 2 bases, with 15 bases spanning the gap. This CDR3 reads CAIRGDARNTGELFF. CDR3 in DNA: TGTGCCATCCGCGGGGACGCCCGAAACACCGGGGAGCTGTTTTTT.

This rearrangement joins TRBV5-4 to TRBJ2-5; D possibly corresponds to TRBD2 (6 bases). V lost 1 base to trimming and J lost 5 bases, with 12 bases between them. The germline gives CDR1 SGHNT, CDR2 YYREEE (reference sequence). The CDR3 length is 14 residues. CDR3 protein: CASSLKLASETQYF. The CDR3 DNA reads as TGTGCCAGCAGCTTGAAACTAGCTTCGGAGACCCAGTACTTC.

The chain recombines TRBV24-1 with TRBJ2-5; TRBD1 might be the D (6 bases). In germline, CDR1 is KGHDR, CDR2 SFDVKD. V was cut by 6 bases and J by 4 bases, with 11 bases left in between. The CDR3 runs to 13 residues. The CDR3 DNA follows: TGTGCCACCAGTACAGGGCCCTCAGAGACCCAGTACTTC. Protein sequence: CATSTGPSETQYF.

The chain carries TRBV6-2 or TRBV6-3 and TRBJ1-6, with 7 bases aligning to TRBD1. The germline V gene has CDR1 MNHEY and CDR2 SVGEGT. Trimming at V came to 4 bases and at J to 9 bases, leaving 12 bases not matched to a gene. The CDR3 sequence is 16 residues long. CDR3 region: CASSFNSGQRTSPLHF. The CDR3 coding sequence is TGTGCCAGCAGTTTCAACTCGGGACAGAGAACTTCACCCCTCCACTTT.

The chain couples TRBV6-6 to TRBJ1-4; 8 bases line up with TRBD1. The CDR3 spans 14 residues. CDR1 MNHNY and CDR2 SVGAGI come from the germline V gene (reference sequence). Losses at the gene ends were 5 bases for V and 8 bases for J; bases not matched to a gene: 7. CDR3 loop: CASSRQGAKEKLFF. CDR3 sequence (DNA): TGTGCCAGCAGTCGTCAGGGGGCAAAAGAAAAACTGTTTTTT.

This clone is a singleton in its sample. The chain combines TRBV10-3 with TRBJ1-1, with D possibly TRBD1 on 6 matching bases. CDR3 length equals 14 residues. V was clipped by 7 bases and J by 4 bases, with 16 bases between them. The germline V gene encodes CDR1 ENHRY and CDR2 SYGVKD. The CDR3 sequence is CAITAQGPFTEAFF. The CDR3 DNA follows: TGTGCCATCACCGCACAGGGACCTTTCACTGAAGCTTTCTTT.

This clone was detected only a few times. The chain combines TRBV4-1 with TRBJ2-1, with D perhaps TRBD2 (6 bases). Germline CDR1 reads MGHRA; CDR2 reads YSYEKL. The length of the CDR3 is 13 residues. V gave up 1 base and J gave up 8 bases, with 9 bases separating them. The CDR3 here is CASSQGGVYEQFF. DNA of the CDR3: TGCGCCAGCAGCCAAGGGGGGGTATATGAGCAGTTCTTC.

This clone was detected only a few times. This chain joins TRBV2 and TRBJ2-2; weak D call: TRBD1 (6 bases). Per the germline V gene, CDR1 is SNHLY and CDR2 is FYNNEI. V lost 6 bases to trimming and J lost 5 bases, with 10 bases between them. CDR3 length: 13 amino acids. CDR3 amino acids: CASRYRVTGELFF. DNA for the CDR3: TGTGCCAGCAGGTACAGGGTTACCGGGGAGCTGTTTTTT.

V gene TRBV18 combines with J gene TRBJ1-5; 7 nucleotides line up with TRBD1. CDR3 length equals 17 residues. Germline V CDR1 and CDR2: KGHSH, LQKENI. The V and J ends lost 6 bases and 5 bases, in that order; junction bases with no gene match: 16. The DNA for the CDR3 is TGTGCCAGCTCCCCAGCCGGAGGGGGCAAGAATTATCAGCCCCAGCATTTT. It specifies CASSPAGGGKNYQPQHF.

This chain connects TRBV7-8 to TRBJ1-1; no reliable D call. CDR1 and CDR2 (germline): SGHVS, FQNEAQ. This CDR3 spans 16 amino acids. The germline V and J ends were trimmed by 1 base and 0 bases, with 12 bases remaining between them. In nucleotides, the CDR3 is TGTGCCAGCAGCTTAGGGCAGGCCCATATGAACACTGAAGCTTTCTTT. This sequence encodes CASSLGQAHMNTEAFF.

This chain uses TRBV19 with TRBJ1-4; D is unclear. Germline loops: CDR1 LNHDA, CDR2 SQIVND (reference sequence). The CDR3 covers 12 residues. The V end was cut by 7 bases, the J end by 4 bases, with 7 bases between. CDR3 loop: CASNSFNEKLFF. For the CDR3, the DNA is TGTGCCAGTAACAGTTTTAATGAAAAACTGTTTTTT.

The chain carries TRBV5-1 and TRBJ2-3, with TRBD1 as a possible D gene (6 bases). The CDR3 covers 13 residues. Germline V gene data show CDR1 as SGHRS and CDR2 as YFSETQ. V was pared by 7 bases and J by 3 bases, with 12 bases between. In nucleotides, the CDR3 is TGCGCCAGCGGCCCAGGGGATACAGATACGCAGTATTTT. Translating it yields CASGPGDTDTQYF.

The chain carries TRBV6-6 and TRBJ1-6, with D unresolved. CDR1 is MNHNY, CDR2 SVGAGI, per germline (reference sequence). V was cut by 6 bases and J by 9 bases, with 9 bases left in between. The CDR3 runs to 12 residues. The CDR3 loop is CASSYARSPLHF. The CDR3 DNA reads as TGTGCCAGCAGCTATGCGCGTTCACCCCTCCACTTT.

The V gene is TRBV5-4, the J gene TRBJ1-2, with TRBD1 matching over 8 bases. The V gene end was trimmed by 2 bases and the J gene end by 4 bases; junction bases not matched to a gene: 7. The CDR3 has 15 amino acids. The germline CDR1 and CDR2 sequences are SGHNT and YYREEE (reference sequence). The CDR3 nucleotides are TGTGCCAGCAGCTTAGCAGGGGGCGCAACCTATGGCTACACCTTC. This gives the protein CASSLAGGATYGYTF.

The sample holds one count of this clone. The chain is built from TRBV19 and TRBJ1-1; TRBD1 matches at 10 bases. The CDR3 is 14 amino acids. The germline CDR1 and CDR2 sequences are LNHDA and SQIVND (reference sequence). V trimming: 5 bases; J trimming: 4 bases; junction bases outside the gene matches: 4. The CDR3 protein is CASSPRTGGTEAFF. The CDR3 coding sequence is TGTGCCAGTAGTCCCCGGACAGGGGGCACTGAAGCTTTCTTT.

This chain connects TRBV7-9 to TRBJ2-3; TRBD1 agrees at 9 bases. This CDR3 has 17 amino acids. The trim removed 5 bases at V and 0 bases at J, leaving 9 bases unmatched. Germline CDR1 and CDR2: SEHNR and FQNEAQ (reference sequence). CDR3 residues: CASSLSGTGTSTDTQYF. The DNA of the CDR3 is TGTGCCAGCAGCCTCAGCGGGACAGGGACTAGCACAGATACGCAGTATTTT.

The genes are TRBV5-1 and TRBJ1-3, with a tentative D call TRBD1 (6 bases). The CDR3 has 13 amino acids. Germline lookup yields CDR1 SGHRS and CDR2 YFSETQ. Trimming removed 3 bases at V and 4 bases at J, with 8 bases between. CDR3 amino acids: CASSSGTGNTIYF. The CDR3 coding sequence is TGCGCCAGCAGCTCCGGGACAGGAAACACCATATATTTT.

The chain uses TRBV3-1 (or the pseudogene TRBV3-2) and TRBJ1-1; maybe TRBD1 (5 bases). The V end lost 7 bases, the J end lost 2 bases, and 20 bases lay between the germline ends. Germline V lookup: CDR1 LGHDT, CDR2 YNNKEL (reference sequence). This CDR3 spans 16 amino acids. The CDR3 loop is CASTGPTTWGNTEAFF. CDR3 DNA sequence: TGTGCCAGCACCGGACCGACCACCTGGGGCAACACTGAAGCTTTCTTT.

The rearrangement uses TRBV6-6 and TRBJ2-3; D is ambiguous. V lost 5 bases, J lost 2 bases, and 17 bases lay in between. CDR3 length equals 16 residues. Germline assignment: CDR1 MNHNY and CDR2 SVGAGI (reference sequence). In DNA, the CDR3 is TGTGCCAGCAGTCCCCCCAACAAGCGCCCCACAGATACGCAGTATTTT. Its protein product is CASSPPNKRPTDTQYF.

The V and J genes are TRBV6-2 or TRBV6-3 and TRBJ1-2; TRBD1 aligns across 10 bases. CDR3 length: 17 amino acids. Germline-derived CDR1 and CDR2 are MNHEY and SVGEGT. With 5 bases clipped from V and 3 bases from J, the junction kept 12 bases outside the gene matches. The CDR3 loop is CASSTHIGTGVDYGYTF. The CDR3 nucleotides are TGTGCCAGCAGTACCCACATTGGGACAGGGGTCGACTATGGCTACACCTTC.

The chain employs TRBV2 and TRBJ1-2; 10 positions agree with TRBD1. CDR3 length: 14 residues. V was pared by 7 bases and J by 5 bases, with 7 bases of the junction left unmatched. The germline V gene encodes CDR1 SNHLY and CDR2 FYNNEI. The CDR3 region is CASTRGTGEYGYTF. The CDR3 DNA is TGTGCCAGCACACGAGGGACAGGGGAATATGGCTACACCTTC.

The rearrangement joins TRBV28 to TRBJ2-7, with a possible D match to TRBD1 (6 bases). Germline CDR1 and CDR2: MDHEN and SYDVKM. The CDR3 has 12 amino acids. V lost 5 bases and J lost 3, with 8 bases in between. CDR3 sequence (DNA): TGTGCCAGCAGTAAGACAGGCTACGAGCAGTACTTC. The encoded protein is CASSKTGYEQYF.

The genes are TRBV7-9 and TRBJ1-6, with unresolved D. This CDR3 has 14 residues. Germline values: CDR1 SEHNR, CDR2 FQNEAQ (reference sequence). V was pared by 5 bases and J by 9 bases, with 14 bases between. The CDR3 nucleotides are TGTGCCAGCAGCCCCGATAATTGGAGTTCACCCCTCCACTTT. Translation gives CASSPDNWSSPLHF.

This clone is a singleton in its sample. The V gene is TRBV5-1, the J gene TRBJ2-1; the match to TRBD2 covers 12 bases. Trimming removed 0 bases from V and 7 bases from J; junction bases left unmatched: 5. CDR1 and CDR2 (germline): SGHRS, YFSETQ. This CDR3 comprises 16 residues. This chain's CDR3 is CASSLAPTSGGNEQFF. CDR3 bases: TGCGCCAGCAGCTTGGCCCCGACTAGCGGGGGAAATGAGCAGTTCTTC.

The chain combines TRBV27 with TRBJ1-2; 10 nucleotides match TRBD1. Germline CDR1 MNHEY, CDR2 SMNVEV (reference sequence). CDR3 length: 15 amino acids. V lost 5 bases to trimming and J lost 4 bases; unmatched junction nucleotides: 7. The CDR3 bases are TGTGCCAGCAGTCCTCGGGACAGGGGAGGCTATGGCTACACCTTC. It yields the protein CASSPRDRGGYGYTF.

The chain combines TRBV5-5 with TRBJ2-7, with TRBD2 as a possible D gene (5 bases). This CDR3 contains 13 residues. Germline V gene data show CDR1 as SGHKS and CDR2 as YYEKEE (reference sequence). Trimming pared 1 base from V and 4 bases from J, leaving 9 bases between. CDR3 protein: CASSLTGDYEQYF. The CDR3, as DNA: TGTGCCAGCAGCTTGACCGGGGATTACGAGCAGTACTTC. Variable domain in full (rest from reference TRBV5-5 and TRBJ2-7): DAGVTQSPTHLIKTRGQQVTLRCSPISGHKSVSWYQQVLGQGPQFIFQYYEKEERGRGNFPDRFSARQFPNYSSELNVNALLLGDSALYLCASSLTGDYEQYFGPGTRLTVT.

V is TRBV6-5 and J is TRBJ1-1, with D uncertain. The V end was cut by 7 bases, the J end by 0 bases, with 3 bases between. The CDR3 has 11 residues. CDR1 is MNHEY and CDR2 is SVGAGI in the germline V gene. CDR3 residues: CASIVNTEAFF. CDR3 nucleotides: TGTGCCAGCATAGTGAACACTGAAGCTTTCTTT.

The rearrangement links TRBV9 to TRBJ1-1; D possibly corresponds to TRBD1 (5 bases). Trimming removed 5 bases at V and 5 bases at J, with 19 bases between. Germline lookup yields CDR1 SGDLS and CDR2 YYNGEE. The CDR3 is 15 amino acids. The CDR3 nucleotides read TGTGCCAGCAGTCCGCCAGGGAAAGGATTAACTGAAGCTTTCTTT. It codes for CASSPPGKGLTEAFF. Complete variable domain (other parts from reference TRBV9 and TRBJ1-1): DSGVTQTPKHLITATGQRVTLRCSPRSGDLSVYWYQQSLDQGLQFLIQYYNGEERAKGNILERFSAQQFPDLHSELNLSSLELGDSALYFCASSPPGKGLTEAFFGQGTRLTVV.

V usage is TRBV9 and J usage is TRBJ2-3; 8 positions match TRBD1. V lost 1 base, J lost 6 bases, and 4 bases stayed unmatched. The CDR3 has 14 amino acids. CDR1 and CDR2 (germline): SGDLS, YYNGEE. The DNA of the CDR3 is TGTGCCAGCAGCGTATCAGGGGGCGAGGATACGCAGTATTTT. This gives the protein CASSVSGGEDTQYF. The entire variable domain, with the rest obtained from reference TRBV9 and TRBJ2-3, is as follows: DSGVTQTPKHLITATGQRVTLRCSPRSGDLSVYWYQQSLDQGLQFLIQYYNGEERAKGNILERFSAQQFPDLHSELNLSSLELGDSALYFCASSVSGGEDTQYFGPGTRLTVL.